What follows is one T cell receptor (beta chain) and its context. This entry belongs to a study of radiotherapy plus CTLA-4 blockade in lung cancer. Background on the study: Among enrolled patients, roughly 17% responded and around 30% achieved disease control.

Germline CDR1 SGHDT, CDR2 YYEEEE. The length of the CDR3 is 15 residues. V gave up 4 bases and J gave up 7 bases; unmatched junction bases: 7. The method was immunoSEQ multiplex PCR; TCRdb's version includes in-frame clones alone and lacks a portion of them. This table has 64,000 or so clones, around three quarters appearing once. The V call is TRBV5-6, the J call TRBJ1-4, with 10 bases identical to TRBD1. This sample comprised peripheral blood, obtained from a patient treated with radiotherapy plus ipilimumab. This receptor was identified in a human donor with non-small cell lung cancer whose response to radiotherapy plus ipilimumab could not be evaluated. The CDR3 loop reads CASSSWTGGGEKLFF. The CDR3 coding sequence is TGTGCCAGCAGCAGTTGGACAGGGGGGGGTGAAAAACTGTTTTTT.